A single sample gave rise to the 12 T cell receptor beta chains below, sequenced in a study of blood T cell repertoires in COVID-19. Clones were sequenced by immunoSEQ multiplex PCR, and TCRdb holds only the in-frame ones, with some missing. This sample carries 250,000 or so clones, 80% to 85% of them seen once, and the ten largest clones take roughly 4%. The sequencing input was peripheral blood. The source of these receptors is a man aged 60-69 years with acute or convalescent COVID-19.

The chain links TRBV7-2 to TRBJ2-2, with unresolved D. Germline CDR1 and CDR2: SGHTA and FQGNSA. Trimming pared 3 bases from V and 2 bases from J, leaving 10 bases between. This CDR3 has 15 residues. CDR3 coding DNA: TGTGCCAGCAGCTTGATGAGTACCAACACCGGGGAGCTGTTTTTT. Protein product: CASSLMSTNTGELFF.

The chain employs TRBV7-3 and TRBJ2-6; no definite D call. The CDR3 totals 14 residues. The germline CDR1 and CDR2 sequences are SGHTA and FQGTGA. Trimming left V 4 bases short and J 0 bases short, with 4 bases between. DNA for the CDR3: TGTGCCAGCAGCTCCCTCTCTGGGGCCAACGTCCTGACTTTC. Its translation is CASSSLSGANVLTF.

The chain couples TRBV4-1 to TRBJ2-7; 8 bases fit TRBD1. Germline loops: CDR1 MGHRA, CDR2 YSYEKL. Unmatched junction bases numbered 6, after V lost 7 bases and J lost 1 base. The length of the CDR3 is 14 residues. CDR3: CASTAGQGSYEQYF. In DNA, the CDR3 is TGCGCCAGCACAGCCGGACAGGGATCCTACGAGCAGTACTTC.

V gene TRBV7-9 combines with J gene TRBJ1-2; D unclear. The ends were cut back, 5 bases at V and 4 bases at J, with 8 bases in the middle. CDR1 and CDR2 from the germline V gene are SEHNR and FQNEAQ (reference sequence). The CDR3 totals 12 residues. The CDR3 region has the DNA TGTGCCAGCAGCCCCTCGGGCTATGGCTACACCTTC. Translated, it gives CASSPSGYGYTF.

There are a few counts of this clone. The chain couples TRBV3-1 (or the pseudogene TRBV3-2) to TRBJ1-3; TRBD1 matches 10 bases. Germline trimming cut 4 bases from V and 0 bases from J; bases unmatched to any gene: 15. CDR1 and CDR2 from the germline V gene are LGHDT and YNNKEL (reference sequence). This CDR3 comprises 20 residues. The CDR3 region has the DNA TGTGCCAGCAGCCCCCGCTCCAGACAGGGGGCGAGGGACTCTGGAAACACCATATATTTT. Translating gives CASSPRSRQGARDSGNTIYF.

This clone was seen just once. This chain uses TRBV7-3 with TRBJ2-7, with D perhaps TRBD1 (5 bases). Germline V CDR1 and CDR2: SGHTA, FQGTGA. V lost 5 bases and J lost 5, with 13 bases in between. The CDR3 has 13 residues. Here the CDR3 reads CASSPGSADEQYF. DNA of the CDR3: TGTGCCAGCAGCCCAGGGTCGGCCGACGAGCAGTACTTC.

This chain uses TRBV19 with TRBJ2-7; 10 nucleotides line up with TRBD1. This CDR3 comprises 16 residues. Germline-derived CDR1 and CDR2 are LNHDA and SQIVND (reference sequence). With V trimmed by 4 bases and J by 4 bases, 10 bases remained unmatched. DNA of the CDR3: TGTGCCAGTAGTAACGAAAGGGACAGGGGAAGTTACGAGCAGTACTTC. Encoded protein: CASSNERDRGSYEQYF.

This clone was seen once. The V call is TRBV29-1, the J call TRBJ1-2, with 7 bases that match TRBD1. In germline, CDR1 is SQVTM, CDR2 ANQGSEA. CDR3 length equals 15 residues. J gave up 5 bases and V 8 bases, and 17 bases lay outside the gene matches. The CDR3 protein is CSTAGQEVLLYGYTF. The CDR3 bases are TGCAGCACCGCCGGACAGGAAGTGTTGCTTTATGGCTACACCTTC.

This chain uses TRBV5-1 with TRBJ2-7; D might be TRBD2 (6 bases). CDR3 size: 17 residues. Germline V gene lookup returns CDR1 SGHRS and CDR2 YFSETQ. Trimming removed 0 bases from V and 4 bases from J, with 20 bases in between. CDR3 sequence reads: CASSLDIRDFTAYEQYF. CDR3 in DNA: TGCGCCAGCAGCTTGGATATAAGGGACTTCACTGCGTACGAGCAGTACTTC.

This clone was counted once. The chain joins TRBV5-1 to TRBJ2-6, with 10 bases aligning to TRBD1. Germline V lookup: CDR1 SGHRS, CDR2 YFSETQ. The ends lost 4 bases at V and 3 bases at J; junction bases unmatched: 7. The CDR3 contains 17 residues. The chain's CDR3 is CASSIDRGRFGANVLTF. In nucleotides, the CDR3 is TGCGCCAGCAGCATCGACAGGGGGCGTTTTGGGGCCAACGTCCTGACTTTC.

V is TRBV6-6 and J is TRBJ2-6; 11 bases align to TRBD2. This CDR3 has 17 amino acids. Germline CDR1 and CDR2: MNHNY and SVGAGI (reference sequence). V gave up 6 bases and J gave up 0 bases; unmatched junction bases: 4. The CDR3 DNA follows: TGTGCCAGCAGGCGACTAGCGGGACTCTCTGGGGCCAACGTCCTGACTTTC. This encodes CASRRLAGLSGANVLTF.

This chain connects TRBV7-9 to TRBJ1-2, with 9 positions matching TRBD1. In germline, CDR1 is SEHNR, CDR2 FQNEAQ (reference sequence). The CDR3 is 15 residues long. V was clipped by 6 bases and J by 4 bases; unmatched bases: 9. CDR3 sequence (DNA): TGTGCCAGCAGTATTCCGACAGGGGGACTCTATGGCTACACCTTC. This translates into CASSIPTGGLYGYTF.